The 10 T cell receptor beta chains presented below share a single source sample, sequenced in a study of T cell repertoires in cytomegalovirus infection. Each CDR3 protein gets one entry after TCRdb re-called the reads with MiXCR. The table lists a few hundred thousand distinct CDR3 sequences, 40% of them singletons, with 48% in the top ten. These receptors' targets are unknown. The sample here was cultured PBMCs, taken from culture after CMV antigen stimulation. These receptors were taken from a human donor in good health (CMV status not recorded). Some clones in this sample may be carry-over from other donors' samples.

The V gene is TRBV4-1, the J gene TRBJ2-1, with D perhaps being TRBD1 or TRBD2 (5 bases each). The ends were cut back, 1 base at V and 6 bases at J, with 13 bases in the middle. Germline V gene sequence: CDR1 MGHRA, CDR2 YSYEKL. The CDR3 contains 15 residues. DNA for the CDR3: TGCGCCAGCAGCCAAGGCCCGGGACGGTCCAATGAGCAGTTCTTC. Encoded protein: CASSQGPGRSNEQFF.

The J gene is TRBJ2-1, the V gene TRBV12-3 or TRBV12-4, with D tentatively TRBD2 (6 bases). The CDR3 is made up of 16 amino acids. The V end was cut by 4 bases, the J end by 6 bases, with 19 bases between. DNA of the CDR3: TGTGCCAGCAGTTCCCTAATACCGGGAGCGGGCAATGAGCAGTTCTTC. Protein sequence: CASSSLIPGAGNEQFF.

The CDR3 reads CASSLGASTYTDTQYF. For the CDR3, the DNA is TGCGCCAGCAGCTTGGGTGCTAGCACCTACACAGATACGCAGTATTTT. The chain is built from TRBV5-1 and TRBJ2-3; tentative D call: TRBD2 (5 bases). V dropped 0 bases and J dropped 2 bases, with 13 bases sitting between them. CDR1 and CDR2 (germline): SGHRS, YFSETQ. The length of the CDR3 is 16 residues.

The genes are TRBV9 and TRBJ2-2; D is unresolved. V was shortened by 0 bases and J by 9 bases, with 9 bases between the two germline ends. Germline V gives CDR1 SGDLS, CDR2 YYNGEE. This CDR3 is 13 amino acids long. In nucleotides, the CDR3 is TGTGCCAGCAGCGTAGATTCTAGGAGGGAGCTGTTTTTT. Amino acids: CASSVDSRRELFF.

The chain employs TRBV7-6 and TRBJ1-2, with TRBD1 as a possible D gene (5 bases). The CDR3 is made up of 15 amino acids. V was pared by 5 bases and J by 4 bases, with 17 bases between. Germline-derived CDR1 and CDR2 are SGHVS and FNYEAQ. The CDR3 sequence is CASSRLLTGGYGYTF. The CDR3 nucleotides read TGTGCCAGCAGCCGTCTGTTGACGGGGGGCTATGGCTACACCTTC.

This sequence joins TRBV18 and TRBJ2-5, with a tentative D call TRBD2 (7 bases). Trimming took off 0 bases at V and 5 bases at J, with 16 bases between the two ends. There are 16 residues in the CDR3. In germline, CDR1 is KGHSH, CDR2 LQKENI. The CDR3 here is CASSPPGGAPRETQYF. As DNA, the CDR3 is TGTGCCAGCTCACCACCGGGGGGGGCCCCCCGTGAGACCCAGTACTTC.

This clonotype has only a few counts. The genes are TRBV3-1 and TRBJ1-2, with D uncertain. The CDR3 has 13 residues. CDR1 LGHDT and CDR2 YNNKEL come from the germline V gene (reference sequence). Trimming left V 4 bases short and J 3 bases short, with 9 bases between. CDR3 sequence (DNA): TGTGCCAGCAGCCTACACGCTGACTATGGCTACACCTTC. It translates to CASSLHADYGYTF. Using reference TRBV3-1 and TRBJ1-2 for the parts outside the CDR3, the full variable domain is DTAVSQTPKYLVTQMGNDKSIKCEQNLGHDTMYWYKQDSKKFLKIMFSYNNKELIINETVPNRFSPKSPDKAHLNLHINSLELGDSAVYFCASSLHADYGYTFGSGTRLTVV.

The chain combines TRBV12-3 or TRBV12-4 with TRBJ1-1, with a weak D call TRBD1 (5 bases). The CDR3 covers 13 residues. V was pared by 4 bases and J by 10 bases, with 16 bases between. For the CDR3, the DNA is TGTGCCAGCAGTTGGACACGGACAAACCTAGCTTTCTTT. Its translation is CASSWTRTNLAFF.

This clonotype was detected only a few times. The J gene is TRBJ1-2, the V gene TRBV12-3 or TRBV12-4, with D unclear. The ends were cut back, 3 bases at V and 5 bases at J, with 10 bases in the middle. CDR3 length: 13 residues. The CDR3 DNA follows: TGTGCCAGCAGTTTGATCACGGATTATGGCTACACCTTC. Amino acids: CASSLITDYGYTF.

Only a few counts were recorded for this clonotype. The V gene is TRBV5-6, the J gene TRBJ1-5; unclear D gene. The germline CDR1 and CDR2 sequences are SGHDT and YYEEEE. V lost 4 bases to trimming and J lost 0 bases, with 20 bases between them. This CDR3 has 18 amino acids. This chain's CDR3 is CASSPIGLSTYSNQPQHF. In nucleotides, the CDR3 is TGTGCCAGCAGCCCCATCGGATTGTCGACTTATAGCAATCAGCCCCAGCATTTT.